Each of the 12 T cell receptor beta chains below was sequenced from the same sample in a study of spatial heterogeneity in lung cancer. TCRdb called the 5' RACE reads again in MiXCR, with one record for every CDR3 protein. The sample lists roughly 70,000 distinct CDR3 sequences, roughly 15% occurring once. Indicated time point: sample taken at primary tumor resection. Whole RNA, isolated from tumor, nontumor lung or frozen PBMC, was sequenced without prior sorting. Sequenced here: PBMCs, sampled at surgery. The receptors come from a male donor with early-stage non-small cell lung cancer.

Ten or more counts support this clonotype. This chain joins TRBV28 and TRBJ1-2; no clear D gene. Between the trimmed V and J ends, which lost 6 bases and 5 bases, there was a span of 13 bases. The CDR3 has 13 residues. Per germline, CDR1 MDHEN and CDR2 SYDVKM. CDR3 region: CASRPTGQYGYTF. The CDR3 region has the DNA TGTGCCAGCAGACCCACGGGCCAATATGGCTACACCTTC.

The rearrangement uses TRBV6-5 and TRBJ2-7; 7 nucleotides match TRBD1. Losses at the gene ends were 5 bases for V and 2 bases for J; bases not matched to a gene: 0. Germline lookup yields CDR1 MNHEY and CDR2 SVGAGI. The CDR3 spans 12 residues. The CDR3 bases are TGTGCCAGCAGTGGGACAGCCTACGAGCAGTACTTC. It specifies CASSGTAYEQYF.

This clonotype was picked up many times. The V call is TRBV2, the J call TRBJ2-3; tentatively, D is TRBD2 (5 bases). The CDR3 covers 13 residues. Trimming removed 6 bases at V and 2 bases at J, with 9 bases between. Germline CDR1 reads SNHLY; CDR2 reads FYNNEI. CDR3 bases: TGTGCCAGCAGCGGCGGGCCCACAGATACGCAGTATTTT. Protein sequence: CASSGGPTDTQYF.

Only a few counts were recorded for this clonotype. The V gene is TRBV18, the J gene TRBJ2-1; D gene uncertain. The CDR3 spans 13 residues. CDR1 and CDR2 (germline): KGHSH, LQKENI. The V end was cut by 0 bases, the J end by 8 bases, with 8 bases between. CDR3 sequence (DNA): TGTGCCAGCTCACCACCGAGCAGAGATGAGCAGTTCTTC. This translates into CASSPPSRDEQFF.

The chain couples TRBV28 to TRBJ2-7, with 8 bases aligning to TRBD1. This CDR3 comprises 16 residues. Germline loops: CDR1 MDHEN, CDR2 SYDVKM. V was clipped by 6 bases and J by 0 bases; unmatched bases: 10. The CDR3 spells CASSHPRGLPSYEQYF. Written as DNA, the CDR3 is TGTGCCAGCAGCCACCCCAGGGGGCTCCCCTCCTACGAGCAGTACTTC.

The rearrangement links TRBV20-1 to TRBJ2-1, with D tentatively TRBD1 (5 bases). Germline CDR1 is DFQATT and CDR2 is SNEGSKA (reference sequence). V was clipped by 0 bases and J by 8 bases, with 17 bases between them. CDR3 length: 15 amino acids. The DNA for the CDR3 is TGCAGTGCTAGAGATCCGGGCCGCAAAGGGGATGAGCAGTTCTTC. Protein: CSARDPGRKGDEQFF.

This clonotype showed up many times. The chain couples TRBV7-9 to TRBJ2-1; TRBD2 agrees at 13 bases. Trimming cost V 5 bases and J 15 bases; bases outside gene matches: 7. The CDR3 has 13 residues. The germline V gene encodes CDR1 SEHNR and CDR2 FQNEAQ (reference sequence). In nucleotides, the CDR3 is TGTGCCAGCAGCCTCGGACTAGCGGGAGCTCCGTTCTTC. It translates to CASSLGLAGAPFF.

This clonotype was picked up a small number of times. The chain carries TRBV20-1 and TRBJ1-1; maybe TRBD1 (6 bases). This CDR3 contains 14 residues. Germline CDR1 reads DFQATT; CDR2 reads SNEGSKA (reference sequence). Trimming cost V 6 bases and J 4 bases, with 18 bases left between them. The CDR3 DNA follows: TGCAGTGCACTGGATTACAGGGTCCGCACTGAAGCTTTCTTT. The encoded protein is CSALDYRVRTEAFF.

At least ten counts were recorded for this clonotype. The chain couples TRBV14 to TRBJ2-7; D gene unclear. The CDR3 spans 11 residues. With 1 base removed from V and 6 bases from J, the gap between germline ends came to 4 bases. CDR1 and CDR2 (germline): SGHDN, FVKESK. CDR3: CASSQGGEQYF. CDR3 DNA: TGTGCCAGCAGCCAAGGAGGCGAGCAGTACTTC.

Many counts were recorded for this clonotype. The chain combines TRBV4-3 with TRBJ1-1; no clear D. Between the trimmed V and J ends, which lost 2 bases and 4 bases, there was a span of 11 bases. This CDR3 is 14 amino acids long. CDR1 and CDR2 (germline): LGHNA, YSLEER. The CDR3 spells CASSQRLGPTEAFF. In DNA, the CDR3 is TGCGCCAGCAGCCAAAGGTTAGGACCCACTGAAGCTTTCTTT.

At least ten counts were recorded for this clonotype. This rearrangement joins TRBV20-1 to TRBJ2-1, with 8 bases matching TRBD2. The V gene end was trimmed by 0 bases and the J gene end by 0 bases; junction bases not matched to a gene: 7. This CDR3 contains 17 residues. Germline CDR1 is DFQATT and CDR2 is SNEGSKA (reference sequence). The CDR3 loop is CSARDLLAASSYNEQFF. CDR3 DNA sequence: TGCAGTGCTAGAGATCTACTAGCGGCTAGCTCCTACAATGAGCAGTTCTTC.

This clonotype was detected a few times. V usage is TRBV5-1 and J usage is TRBJ1-1; 7 positions match TRBD1. Germline loops: CDR1 SGHRS, CDR2 YFSETQ. The V gene end was trimmed by 4 bases and the J gene end by 4 bases; junction bases not matched to a gene: 10. The CDR3 has 15 amino acids. CDR3 DNA: TGCGCCAGCAGCCTAGAGGGACAGTCGCTCACTGAAGCTTTCTTT. Translating it yields CASSLEGQSLTEAFF.